Sequencing of this T cell receptor (beta chain) was carried out in a study of cytomegalovirus exposure and HLA in healthy donors. Overall study results and limits: Cytomegalovirus association was assigned to around 150 TCR beta chains. Rates of TCR association differed by HLA locus in a later analysis, with DRB1 highest and HLA-C lowest.

With regard to this clone: Its antigen is as yet unknown.

The PCR was carried out with 60 Vbeta primers and 13 Jbeta primers. TCRdb's table, derived via immunoSEQ multiplex PCR, lists solely in-frame clones and lacks some. Of 210,000 or so clones in the sample, 75% to 80% were seen once. Germline-derived CDR1 and CDR2 are SGHVS and FQNEAQ. Trimming cost V 0 bases and J 6 bases, with 11 bases left between them. CDR3 length: 14 amino acids. The chain couples TRBV7-8 to TRBJ1-2; D remains unclear. The TCR originated in a man in his late teens or twenties in good health and CMV-seronegative. The sample consisted of PBMCs. CDR3 DNA: TGTGCCAGCAGCTTAGCGACGGGATTCGATGGCTACACCTTC. Amino acids: CASSLATGFDGYTF.